These 11 T cell receptor beta chains came from one sample sequenced in a study of cytomegalovirus exposure and HLA in healthy donors. Researchers ran the PCR with 60 Vbeta and 13 Jbeta primers. Method: immunoSEQ multiplex PCR; TCRdb's copy keeps in-frame clones and lacks some. This table holds approximately 38,000 clones. The specimen sequenced was PBMCs. The receptor set was obtained from a man younger than 45 in good health and CMV-seronegative.

The chain uses TRBV5-6 and TRBJ2-7, with TRBD1 identical over 8 bases. The V gene end was trimmed by 3 bases and the J gene end by 7 bases; junction bases not matched to a gene: 9. Germline V gives CDR1 SGHDT, CDR2 YYEEEE. This CDR3 has 14 residues. In nucleotides, the CDR3 is TGTGCCAGCAGCTCACAACAGGGGGTGAGGGAGCAGTACTTC. Its protein product is CASSSQQGVREQYF.

The V and J genes are TRBV6-6 and TRBJ2-7; D might be TRBD1 (6 bases). Germline CDR1 MNHNY, CDR2 SVGAGI (reference sequence). V lost 2 bases to trimming and J lost 1 base, with 9 bases between them. The CDR3 covers 14 residues. The CDR3 DNA reads TGTGCCAGCAGTTACGTTCAGGGGTCCTACGAGCAGTACTTC. Translating it yields CASSYVQGSYEQYF.

The chain is built from TRBV19 and TRBJ2-5; D remains unclear. Per germline, CDR1 LNHDA and CDR2 SQIVND (reference sequence). The ends were cut back, 6 bases at V and 0 bases at J, with 8 bases in the middle. This CDR3 is built from 13 residues. CDR3 bases: TGTGCCAGTAGCGTATTTCACCAAGAGACCCAGTACTTC. It codes for CASSVFHQETQYF.

The V call is TRBV11-2, the J call TRBJ2-5; 9 bases fit TRBD2. CDR3 size: 15 residues. Trimming removed 3 bases from V and 5 bases from J; junction bases left unmatched: 7. Germline V gene data show CDR1 as SGHAT and CDR2 as FQNNGV. The CDR3 sequence is CASSLNPLAGETQYF. The DNA for the CDR3 is TGTGCCAGCAGCTTGAACCCTCTAGCGGGGGAGACCCAGTACTTC.

CDR3 protein: CASSEDLSPLHF. The CDR3 DNA sequence: TGTGCCAGCAGTGAAGATCTTTCACCCCTCCACTTT. The chain couples TRBV6-1 to TRBJ1-6, with unresolved D. Trimming took off 1 base at V and 9 bases at J, with 4 bases between the two ends. The CDR3 is 12 amino acids. Per germline, CDR1 MNHNS and CDR2 SASEGT.

The CDR3 spells CASSFNGLAGGVEQFF. CDR3 DNA sequence: TGTGCCAGCAGTTTTAACGGACTAGCGGGAGGGGTTGAGCAGTTCTTC. The chain recombines TRBV27 with TRBJ2-1; TRBD2 matches at 15 bases. Germline lookup yields CDR1 MNHEY and CDR2 SMNVEV (reference sequence). Unmatched junction bases numbered 6, after V lost 3 bases and J lost 9 bases. The length of the CDR3 is 16 residues.

CDR3 in DNA: TGCGCCAGCAGCCTCCAAGGGACAGCTGAAGCTTTCTTT. Encoded protein: CASSLQGTAEAFF. The V gene is TRBV5-1, the J gene TRBJ1-1; 7 bases agree with TRBD1. The CDR3 covers 13 residues. The V gene's germline CDR1 is SGHRS and CDR2 YFSETQ. Trimming cost V 4 bases and J 6 bases; bases outside gene matches: 6. Together with reference TRBV5-1 and TRBJ1-1, the CDR3 gives the full variable domain: KAGVTQTPRYLIKTRGQQVTLSCSPISGHRSVSWYQQTPGQGLQFLFEYFSETQRNKGNFPGRFSGRQFSNSRSEMNVSTLELGDSALYLCASSLQGTAEAFFGQGTRLTVV.

The chain uses TRBV19 and TRBJ1-2; a weak D match, TRBD1 (6 bases). There are 11 residues in the CDR3. Trimming removed 6 bases at V and 7 bases at J, with 9 bases between. CDR1 is LNHDA and CDR2 is SQIVND in the germline V gene (reference sequence). CDR3 sequence: CASRQGSGYTF. The CDR3 DNA is TGTGCCAGTAGACAGGGCAGTGGCTACACCTTC.

The J gene is TRBJ2-1, the V gene TRBV29-1, with TRBD1 matching 9 bases. Per germline, CDR1 SQVTM and CDR2 ANQGSEA. The length of the CDR3 is 13 residues. The V gene end was trimmed by 1 base and the J gene end by 10 bases; junction bases not matched to a gene: 5. The CDR3 here is CSVEGTGEGEQFF. As DNA, the CDR3 is TGCAGCGTTGAAGGGACAGGGGAAGGGGAGCAGTTCTTC.

This rearrangement joins TRBV11-2 to TRBJ1-5; maybe TRBD1 (5 bases). Deletions cut 5 bases from V and 3 bases from J, with 11 bases between. From germline, CDR1 is SGHAT and CDR2 FQNNGV. This CDR3 is built from 14 residues. As DNA, the CDR3 is TGTGCCAGCAGCCCGACGGGGGTCAATCAGCCCCAGCATTTT. Its protein product is CASSPTGVNQPQHF.

This chain uses TRBV5-1 with TRBJ1-3; 7 positions agree with TRBD1. With V trimmed by 3 bases and J by 0 bases, 12 bases remained unmatched. The germline CDR1 and CDR2 sequences are SGHRS and YFSETQ. The CDR3 runs to 18 residues. The CDR3 here is CASSSGSDRVSSGNTIYF. DNA for the CDR3: TGCGCCAGCAGCTCCGGGAGCGACAGGGTGAGCTCTGGAAACACCATATATTTT.